This T cell receptor (beta chain) was observed in a study of shared clonotypes between healthy human individuals. About the study: Used for every donor were three CD4 naive, three CD4 memory, two CD8 naive and one CD8 memory plate. Overall study findings and caveats: The authors expected sequencing depth to affect clonotype sharing among donors. The study's rarefaction showed incomplete sorted-subset sequencing despite large depth.

Only CD45RO-negative cells positively selected for CCR7 counted as naive CD8 cells, so terminally differentiated effector memory CD45RA+ cells were excluded. CDR3 length: 13 amino acids. With 4 bases removed from V and 7 bases from J, the gap between germline ends came to 15 bases. Germline V gene sequence: CDR1 SGDLS, CDR2 YYNGEE. As for this clone: Its antigen is unidentified.

The assay was run at deep level. Assay used: immunoSEQ multiplex PCR; TCRdb lists only in-frame clones, some missing. The data show about 2.1 million clones, under 95% seen once. The V call is TRBV9, the J call TRBJ2-7, with a tentative D call TRBD1 (7 bases). The sample consisted of naive CD8+ T cells from PBMCs. The clonotype comes from a man between 18 and 29 years old in good health. Some clones in this sample may be carry-over from other donors' samples. This chain's CDR3 is CASSRDSRGEQYF. CDR3 DNA sequence: TGTGCCAGCAGCAGGGACTCCAGGGGGGAGCAGTACTTC.